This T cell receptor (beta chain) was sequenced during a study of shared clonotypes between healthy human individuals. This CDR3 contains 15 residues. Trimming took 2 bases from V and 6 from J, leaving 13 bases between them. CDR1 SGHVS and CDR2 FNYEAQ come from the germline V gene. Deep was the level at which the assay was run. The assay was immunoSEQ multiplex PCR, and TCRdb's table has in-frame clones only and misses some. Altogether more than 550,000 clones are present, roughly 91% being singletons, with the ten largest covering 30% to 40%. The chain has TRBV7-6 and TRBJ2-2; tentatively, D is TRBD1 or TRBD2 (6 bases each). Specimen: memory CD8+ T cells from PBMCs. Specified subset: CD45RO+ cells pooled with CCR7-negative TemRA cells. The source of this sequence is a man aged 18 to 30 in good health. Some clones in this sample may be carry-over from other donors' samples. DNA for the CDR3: TGTGCCAGCAGCTTAAGTCTTGGGGGGCCCGGGGAGCTGTTTTTT. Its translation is CASSLSLGGPGELFF.